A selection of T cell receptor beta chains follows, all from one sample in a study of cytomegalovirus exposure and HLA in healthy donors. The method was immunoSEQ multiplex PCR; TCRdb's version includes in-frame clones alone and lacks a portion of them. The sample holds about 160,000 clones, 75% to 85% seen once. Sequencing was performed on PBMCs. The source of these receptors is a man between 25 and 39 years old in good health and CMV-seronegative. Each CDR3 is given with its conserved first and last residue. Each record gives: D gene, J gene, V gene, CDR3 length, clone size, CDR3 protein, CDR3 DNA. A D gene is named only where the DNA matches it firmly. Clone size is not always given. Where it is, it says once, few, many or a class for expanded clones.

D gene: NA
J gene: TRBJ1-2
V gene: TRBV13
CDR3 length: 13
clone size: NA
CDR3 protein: CASSVDRRVGYTF
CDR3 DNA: TGTGCCAGCAGCGTAGACAGGAGGGTTGGCTACACCTTC

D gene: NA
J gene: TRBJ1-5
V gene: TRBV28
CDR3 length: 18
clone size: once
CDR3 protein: CASSLGLLQGSSNQPQHF
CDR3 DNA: TGTGCCAGCAGTTTAGGGCTGCTACAGGGTAGTAGCAATCAGCCCCAGCATTTT

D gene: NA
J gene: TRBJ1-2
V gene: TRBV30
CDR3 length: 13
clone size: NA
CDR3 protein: CAWSPGANYGYTF
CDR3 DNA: TGTGCCTGGAGTCCAGGGGCTAACTATGGCTACACCTTC

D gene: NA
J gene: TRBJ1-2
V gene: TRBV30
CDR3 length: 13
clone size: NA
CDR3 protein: CAWSAGGAEGYTF
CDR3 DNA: TGTGCCTGGAGTGCGGGGGGCGCGGAAGGCTACACCTTC

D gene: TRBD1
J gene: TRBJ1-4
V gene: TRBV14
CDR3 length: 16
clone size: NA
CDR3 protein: CASSQVYRGRNEKLFF
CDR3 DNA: TGTGCCAGCAGCCAGGTTTACAGGGGTCGGAACGAAAAACTGTTTTTT

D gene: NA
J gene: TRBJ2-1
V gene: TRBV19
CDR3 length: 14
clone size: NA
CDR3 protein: CASKRLAGYNEQFF
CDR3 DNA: TGTGCCAGTAAAAGGCTTGCGGGCTACAATGAGCAGTTCTTC

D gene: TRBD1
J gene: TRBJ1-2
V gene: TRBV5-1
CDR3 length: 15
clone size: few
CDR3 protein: CASGGTGFFDHGYTF
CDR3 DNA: TGCGCCAGCGGCGGGACAGGGTTTTTCGACCATGGCTACACCTTC

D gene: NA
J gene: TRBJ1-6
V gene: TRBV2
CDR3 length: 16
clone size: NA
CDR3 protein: CASRPRGGTYNSPLHF
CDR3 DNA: TGTGCCAGCAGGCCCCGCGGGGGAACCTATAATTCACCCCTCCACTTT

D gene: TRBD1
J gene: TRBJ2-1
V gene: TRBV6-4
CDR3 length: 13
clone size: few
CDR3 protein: CASSVDRGDEQFF
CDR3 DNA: TGTGCCAGCAGTGTTGACAGGGGGGATGAGCAGTTCTTC

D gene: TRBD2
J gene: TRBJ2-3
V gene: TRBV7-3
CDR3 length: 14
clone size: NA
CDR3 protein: CASSPGLVTDTQYF
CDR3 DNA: TGTGCCAGCAGTCCTGGACTAGTCACAGATACGCAGTATTTT

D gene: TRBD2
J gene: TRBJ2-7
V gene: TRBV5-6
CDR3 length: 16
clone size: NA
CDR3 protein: CASSSWTSGLLGEQYF
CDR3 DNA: TGTGCCAGCAGCTCCTGGACTAGCGGGCTCCTAGGGGAGCAGTACTTC

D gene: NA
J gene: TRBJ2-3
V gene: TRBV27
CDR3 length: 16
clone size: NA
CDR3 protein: CASSWDGSYPTDTQYF
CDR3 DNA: TGTGCCAGCAGTTGGGACGGGAGCTACCCCACAGATACGCAGTATTTT

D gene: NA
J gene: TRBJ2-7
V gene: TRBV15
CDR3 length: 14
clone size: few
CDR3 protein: CATSRRGSSYEQYF
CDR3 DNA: TGTGCCACCAGCAGGCGAGGGTCCTCCTACGAGCAGTACTTC

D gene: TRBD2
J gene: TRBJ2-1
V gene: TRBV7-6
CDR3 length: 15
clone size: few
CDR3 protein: CASSPERDFYNEQFF
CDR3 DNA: TGTGCCAGCAGCCCAGAGCGGGACTTCTACAATGAGCAGTTCTTC

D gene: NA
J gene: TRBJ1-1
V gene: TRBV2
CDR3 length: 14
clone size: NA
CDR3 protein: CASSDVSTERGSFF
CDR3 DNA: TGTGCCAGCAGTGATGTGTCGACAGAGCGGGGTAGTTTCTTT

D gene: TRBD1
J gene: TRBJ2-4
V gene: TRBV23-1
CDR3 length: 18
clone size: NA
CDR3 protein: CASSHPRTGGSAKNIQYF
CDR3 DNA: TGCGCCAGCAGTCACCCCCGGACAGGGGGGAGTGCCAAAAACATTCAGTACTTC

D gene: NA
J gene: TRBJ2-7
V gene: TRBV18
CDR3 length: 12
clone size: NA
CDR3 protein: CASSPRLSEQYF
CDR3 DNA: TGTGCCAGCTCACCACGGCTTTCCGAGCAGTACTTC

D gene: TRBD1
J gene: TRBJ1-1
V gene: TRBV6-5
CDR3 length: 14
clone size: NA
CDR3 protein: CASSATGHNTEAFF
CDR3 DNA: TGTGCCAGCAGTGCGACAGGGCACAACACTGAAGCTTTCTTT

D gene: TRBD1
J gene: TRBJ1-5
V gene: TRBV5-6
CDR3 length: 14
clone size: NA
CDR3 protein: CASSYRGRGQPQHF
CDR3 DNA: TGTGCCAGCAGTTACAGGGGGCGCGGTCAGCCCCAGCATTTT

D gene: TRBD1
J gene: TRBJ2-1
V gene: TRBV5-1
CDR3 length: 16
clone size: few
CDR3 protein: CASSLDTGTGGHEQFF
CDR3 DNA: TGCGCCAGCAGCTTGGACACCGGGACAGGGGGGCATGAGCAGTTCTTC

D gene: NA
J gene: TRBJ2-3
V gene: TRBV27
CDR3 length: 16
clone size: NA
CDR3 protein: CASSFLGTLNTDTQYF
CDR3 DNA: TGTGCCAGCAGTTTTCTCGGGACTCTGAACACAGATACGCAGTATTTT

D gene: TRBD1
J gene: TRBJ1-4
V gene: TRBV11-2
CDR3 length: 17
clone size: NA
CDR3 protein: CASSLNPTTGMREKLFF
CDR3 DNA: TGTGCCAGCAGCTTAAACCCTACGACAGGGATGAGGGAAAAACTGTTTTTT

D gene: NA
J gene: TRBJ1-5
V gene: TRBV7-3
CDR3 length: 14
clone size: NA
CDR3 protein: CASSLAGTGQPQHF
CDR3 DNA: TGTGCCAGCAGCTTAGCGGGTACCGGTCAGCCCCAGCATTTT

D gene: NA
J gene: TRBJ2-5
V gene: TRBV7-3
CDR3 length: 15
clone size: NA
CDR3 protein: CASSSFQGLQETQYF
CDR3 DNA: TGTGCCAGCAGCTCATTTCAGGGATTACAAGAGACCCAGTACTTC

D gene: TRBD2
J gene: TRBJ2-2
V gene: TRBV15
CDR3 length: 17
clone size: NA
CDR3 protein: CATGRPGGPRRAGELFF
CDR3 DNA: TGTGCCACCGGGAGACCGGGGGGGCCCCGTAGGGCCGGGGAGCTGTTTTTT

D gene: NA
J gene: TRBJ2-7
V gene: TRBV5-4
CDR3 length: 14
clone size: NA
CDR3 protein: CASSFRGSPYEQYF
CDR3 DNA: TGTGCCAGCAGCTTTAGGGGCAGCCCTTACGAGCAGTACTTC

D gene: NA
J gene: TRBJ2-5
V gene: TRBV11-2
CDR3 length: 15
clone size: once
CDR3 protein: CASSGYQVGQETQYF
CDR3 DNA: TGTGCCAGCAGCGGATACCAGGTGGGCCAAGAGACCCAGTACTTC

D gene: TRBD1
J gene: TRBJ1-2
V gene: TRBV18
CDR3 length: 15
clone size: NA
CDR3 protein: CASSPAPGGGYGYTF
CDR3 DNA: TGTGCCAGCTCACCAGCCCCAGGGGGCGGCTATGGCTACACCTTC

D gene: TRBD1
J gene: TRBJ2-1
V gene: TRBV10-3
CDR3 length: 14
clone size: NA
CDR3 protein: CAISRDRGFDEQFF
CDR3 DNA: TGTGCCATCAGTCGGGACAGGGGGTTCGATGAGCAGTTCTTC

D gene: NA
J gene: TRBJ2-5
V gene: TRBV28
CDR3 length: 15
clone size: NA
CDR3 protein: CASAHKLTGLETQYF
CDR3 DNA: TGTGCCAGCGCCCACAAATTGACAGGCCTAGAGACCCAGTACTTC

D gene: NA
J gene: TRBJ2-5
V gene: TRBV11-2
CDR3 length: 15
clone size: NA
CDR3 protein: CASSPLQGRRETQYF
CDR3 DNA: TGTGCCAGCAGCCCTCTTCAGGGGCGGCGAGAGACCCAGTACTTC

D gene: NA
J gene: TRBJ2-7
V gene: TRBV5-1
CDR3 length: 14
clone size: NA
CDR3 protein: CASSLDGYSYEQYF
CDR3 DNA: TGCGCCAGCAGCTTGGACGGTTACTCCTACGAGCAGTACTTC

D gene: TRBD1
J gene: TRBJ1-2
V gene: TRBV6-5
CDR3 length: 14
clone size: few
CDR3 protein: CASSSTGGLYGYTF
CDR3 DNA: TGTGCCAGCAGTTCGACAGGGGGTCTATATGGCTACACCTTC

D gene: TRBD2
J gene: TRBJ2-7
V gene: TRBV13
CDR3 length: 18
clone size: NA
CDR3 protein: CASSLTGLAGTFSYEQYF
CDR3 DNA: TGTGCCAGCAGCCTAACGGGACTAGCGGGGACCTTCTCCTACGAGCAGTACTTC

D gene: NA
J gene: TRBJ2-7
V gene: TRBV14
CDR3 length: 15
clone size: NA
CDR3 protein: CASSQDSGRTYERYF
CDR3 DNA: TGTGCCAGCAGCCAAGATTCTGGGAGAACCTACGAGCGGTACTTC

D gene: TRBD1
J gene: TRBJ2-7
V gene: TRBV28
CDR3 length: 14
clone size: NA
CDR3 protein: CASSISGTAYEQYF
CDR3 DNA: TGTGCCAGCAGTATATCCGGGACAGCCTACGAGCAGTACTTC

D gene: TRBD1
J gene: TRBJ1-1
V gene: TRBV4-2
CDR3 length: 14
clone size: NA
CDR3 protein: CASSLQGAITEAFF
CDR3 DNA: TGTGCCAGCAGCCTACAGGGGGCGATCACTGAAGCTTTCTTT

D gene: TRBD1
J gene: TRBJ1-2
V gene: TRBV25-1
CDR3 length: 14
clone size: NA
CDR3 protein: CASSDPGQGAGYTF
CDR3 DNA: TGTGCCAGCAGTGACCCGGGACAGGGGGCAGGCTACACCTTC

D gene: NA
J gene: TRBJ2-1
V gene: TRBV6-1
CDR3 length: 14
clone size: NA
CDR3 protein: CASSDSGFNNEQFF
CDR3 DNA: TGTGCCAGCAGTGATTCAGGGTTTAACAATGAGCAGTTCTTC

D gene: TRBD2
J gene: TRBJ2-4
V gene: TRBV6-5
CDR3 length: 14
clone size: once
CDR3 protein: CASSYSRGVNIQYF
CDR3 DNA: TGTGCCAGCAGTTACTCCCGGGGGGTGAACATTCAGTACTTC

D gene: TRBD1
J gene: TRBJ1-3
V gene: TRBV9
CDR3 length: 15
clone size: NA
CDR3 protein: CASSVATGVGNTIYF
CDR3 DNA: TGTGCCAGCAGCGTGGCTACAGGGGTCGGAAACACCATATATTTT

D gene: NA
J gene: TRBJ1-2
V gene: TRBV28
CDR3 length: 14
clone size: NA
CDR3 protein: CASSLRYSSYGYTF
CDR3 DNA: TGTGCCAGCAGTTTACGGTACAGTTCCTATGGCTACACCTTC

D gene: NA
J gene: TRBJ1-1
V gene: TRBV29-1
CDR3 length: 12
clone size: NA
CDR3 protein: CSVLQDLTEAFF
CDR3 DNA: TGCAGCGTTTTACAAGATCTCACTGAAGCTTTCTTT

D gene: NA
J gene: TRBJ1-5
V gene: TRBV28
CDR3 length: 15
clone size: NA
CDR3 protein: CASSLSGGRGQPQHF
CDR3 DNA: TGTGCCAGCAGTTTATCGGGGGGCCGGGGTCAGCCCCAGCATTTT

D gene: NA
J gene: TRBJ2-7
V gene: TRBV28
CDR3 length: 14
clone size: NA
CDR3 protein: CASSSPGLTYEQYF
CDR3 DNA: TGTGCCAGCAGTTCCCCCGGACTTACCTACGAGCAGTACTTC

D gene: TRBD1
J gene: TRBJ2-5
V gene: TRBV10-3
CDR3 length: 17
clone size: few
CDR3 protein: CAISEGDRGLYQETQYF
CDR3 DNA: TGTGCCATCAGTGAAGGAGACAGGGGGCTGTACCAAGAGACCCAGTACTTC

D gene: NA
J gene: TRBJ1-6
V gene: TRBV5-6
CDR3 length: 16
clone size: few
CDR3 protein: CASSLVSSENNSPLHF
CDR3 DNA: TGTGCCAGCAGCTTGGTTTCTTCGGAGAATAATTCACCCCTCCACTTT

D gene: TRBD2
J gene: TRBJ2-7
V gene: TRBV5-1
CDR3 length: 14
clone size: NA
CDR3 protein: CASSLVLAGDEQYF
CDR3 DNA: TGCGCCAGCAGCTTGGTGCTAGCGGGAGACGAGCAGTACTTC